The 27 T cell receptor beta chains given below trace back to one sample, sequenced in a study of blood T cell repertoires in COVID-19. The repertoire was sequenced with immunoSEQ multiplex PCR; TCRdb's copy has only in-frame clones and lacks some. The sample yields 150,000 or so clones, about 87% seen once. Sequenced sample: peripheral blood. Every receptor here comes from an older woman with COVID-19, enrolled during active disease.

The chain has TRBV29-1 and TRBJ1-2; D gene unclear. The CDR3 has 13 amino acids. Germline V gives CDR1 SQVTM, CDR2 ANQGSEA. Trimming removed 2 bases at V and 2 bases at J, with 9 bases between. The CDR3 loop is CSVEPGLNYGYTF. The CDR3 bases are TGCAGCGTTGAACCGGGTTTGAACTATGGCTACACCTTC. Full variable domain (remainder filled in from reference TRBV29-1 and TRBJ1-2): SAVISQKPSRDICQRGTSLTIQCQVDSQVTMMFWYRQQPGQSLTLIATANQGSEATYESGFVIDKFPISRPNLTFSTLTVSNMSPEDSSIYLCSVEPGLNYGYTFGSGTRLTVV.

The J gene is TRBJ2-2, the V gene TRBV19, with 9 bases aligning to TRBD1. The V gene end was trimmed by 2 bases and the J gene end by 7 bases; junction bases not matched to a gene: 5. The CDR3 sequence is 15 residues long. Germline assignment: CDR1 LNHDA and CDR2 SQIVND (reference sequence). CDR3 DNA sequence: TGTGCCAGTAGTATATTGGGACAGGGTAGCGGGGAGCTGTTTTTT. It codes for CASSILGQGSGELFF.

This chain links TRBV6-2 or TRBV6-3 with TRBJ1-6; D is perhaps TRBD1 (6 bases). The CDR3 runs 14 residues. Trimming pared 5 bases from V and 5 bases from J, leaving 10 bases between. Germline V lookup: CDR1 MNHEY, CDR2 SVGEGT. CDR3 amino acids: CASSRDRNNSPLHF. The DNA for the CDR3 is TGTGCCAGCAGTCGCGACAGGAATAATTCACCCCTCCACTTT.

The V and J genes are TRBV18 and TRBJ1-4, with 11 bases lining up with TRBD1. The CDR3 length is 15 residues. The trim removed 3 bases at V and 8 bases at J, leaving 5 bases unmatched. The germline V gene has CDR1 KGHSH and CDR2 LQKENI. This chain's CDR3 is CASSPRTGGQEKLFF. For the CDR3, the DNA is TGTGCCAGCTCACCTCGGACAGGGGGCCAAGAAAAACTGTTTTTT.

V and J are TRBV2 and TRBJ1-5; D gene uncertain. Germline V gene lookup returns CDR1 SNHLY and CDR2 FYNNEI. V was shortened by 4 bases and J by 1 base, with 20 bases between the two germline ends. The CDR3 contains 18 residues. This CDR3 is CASSAESLRWASNQPQHF. CDR3 coding DNA: TGTGCCAGCAGTGCCGAAAGTTTAAGGTGGGCCAGCAATCAGCCCCAGCATTTT.

This chain uses TRBV6-1 with TRBJ1-5, with 7 bases fitting TRBD1. J was trimmed by 5 bases and V by 3 bases; bases with no gene match: 7. Germline assignment: CDR1 MNHNS and CDR2 SASEGT. This CDR3 is 15 amino acids long. In nucleotides, the CDR3 is TGTGCCAGCAGTGAGGGCAGGGGGAAGTATCAGCCCCAGCATTTT. It encodes CASSEGRGKYQPQHF.

This chain connects TRBV28 to TRBJ2-7, with TRBD2 identical over 9 bases. The CDR3 is 19 amino acids. The ends lost 3 bases at V and 0 bases at J; junction bases unmatched: 15. Germline V lookup: CDR1 MDHEN, CDR2 SYDVKM. Written as DNA, the CDR3 is TGTGCCAGCAGTTTCGTCCTAGCGGGGTTCCACAGGAGCTCCTACGAGCAGTACTTC. Translating it yields CASSFVLAGFHRSSYEQYF.

This chain links TRBV7-8 with TRBJ1-2; D uncertain. CDR1 is SGHVS and CDR2 is FQNEAQ in the germline V gene. The CDR3 spans 11 residues. Between the trimmed V and J ends, which lost 5 bases and 10 bases, there was a span of 11 bases. CDR3 sequence (DNA): TGTGCCAGCAGCCAAAGCATGATCTACACCTTC. The encoded protein is CASSQSMIYTF.

The chain recombines TRBV3-1 (or the pseudogene TRBV3-2) with TRBJ2-2, with D possibly matching TRBD1 (5 bases). The V gene's germline CDR1 is LGHDT and CDR2 YNNKEL (reference sequence). The CDR3 is 18 amino acids. V was shortened by 0 bases and J by 0 bases, with 14 bases between the two germline ends. The CDR3 region has the DNA TGTGCCAGCAGCCAAGATCGGCACAGGCTAACGAACACCGGGGAGCTGTTTTTT. Protein: CASSQDRHRLTNTGELFF.

This chain links TRBV28 with TRBJ1-4; 9 bases are shared with TRBD1. The CDR3 length is 17 residues. J lost 0 bases, V lost 1 base, and 3 bases had no gene match. Germline CDR1 reads MDHEN; CDR2 reads SYDVKM. CDR3 residues: CASSLSGQGPTNEKLFF. The CDR3 DNA is TGTGCCAGCAGTTTATCGGGACAGGGACCAACTAATGAAAAACTGTTTTTT.

The chain recombines TRBV27 with TRBJ1-2; possible D gene TRBD1, 6 bases. Per the germline V gene, CDR1 is MNHEY and CDR2 is SMNVEV (reference sequence). V shed 4 bases and J shed 4 bases, with 10 bases lying between them. The length of the CDR3 is 13 residues. CDR3 in DNA: TGTGCCAGCAGTTGGGACACCCGCTATGGCTACACCTTC. It yields the protein CASSWDTRYGYTF.

V gene TRBV10-1 combines with J gene TRBJ2-5; weak D call: TRBD2 (5 bases). V lost 4 bases and J lost 4, with 13 bases in between. CDR1 is WNHNN and CDR2 is SYGVQD in the germline V gene (reference sequence). CDR3 length: 14 amino acids. The CDR3 DNA reads as TGCGCCAGCAGTGTCTCTCTAGCTGGAGAGACCCAGTACTTC. Encoded protein: CASSVSLAGETQYF.

The chain uses TRBV5-1 and TRBJ1-3; perhaps TRBD1 as D (6 bases). Trimming shortened V by 4 bases and J by 2 bases, and 10 bases separated the two germline ends. Germline CDR1 and CDR2: SGHRS and YFSETQ. CDR3 length: 14 amino acids. The DNA of the CDR3 is TGCGCCAGCAGCGAACAGGGTGCTGGAAACACCATATATTTT. Amino acids: CASSEQGAGNTIYF.

The CDR3 spells CAWSNPNTEAFF. The CDR3 coding sequence is TGTGCCTGGAGTAATCCTAACACTGAAGCTTTCTTT. The chain joins TRBV30 to TRBJ1-1; D uncertain. From germline, CDR1 is GTSNPN and CDR2 SVGIG (reference sequence). The ends were cut back, 2 bases at V and 2 bases at J, with 6 bases in the middle. This CDR3 has 12 amino acids.

This rearrangement joins TRBV7-9 to TRBJ1-5; D not certain. The germline V and J ends were trimmed by 1 base and 4 bases, with 11 bases remaining between them. CDR1 and CDR2 from the germline V gene are SEHNR and FQNEAQ (reference sequence). The CDR3 runs 15 residues. CDR3 in DNA: TGTGCCAGCAGCTTAGGAGAGGGCCGGAATCAGCCCCAGCATTTT. It yields the protein CASSLGEGRNQPQHF.

The rearrangement joins TRBV3-1 (or the pseudogene TRBV3-2) to TRBJ2-7; D perhaps matches TRBD2 (7 bases). This CDR3 spans 16 amino acids. Germline V CDR1 and CDR2: LGHDT, YNNKEL (reference sequence). Trimming pared 4 bases from V and 6 bases from J, leaving 22 bases between. The CDR3: CASSLKGGGGRSEQYF. CDR3 coding DNA: TGTGCCAGCAGCCTCAAAGGAGGGGGGGGGCGTAGCGAGCAGTACTTC.

As regards this clone: This same CDR3 is encoded by further DNA sequences in the sample. The gene calls are TRBV18 and TRBJ2-7; TRBD1 matches 10 bases. CDR1 is KGHSH, CDR2 LQKENI, per germline. The CDR3 length is 14 residues. The J segment lost 3 bases and the V segment lost 3 bases, leaving 2 bases of the junction unmatched. For the CDR3, the DNA is TGTGCCAGCTCACCGAGGACAGGGGGCTACGAGCAGTACTTC. Encoded protein: CASSPRTGGYEQYF. Full variable domain (outside the CDR3, taken from reference TRBV18 and TRBJ2-7): NAGVMQNPRHLVRRRGQEARLRCSPMKGHSHVYWYRQLPEEGLKFMVYLQKENIIDESGMPKERFSAEFPKEGPSILRIQQVVRGDSAAYFCASSPRTGGYEQYFGPGTRLTVT.

This rearrangement joins TRBV28 to TRBJ2-5; D might be TRBD2 (7 bases). Germline values: CDR1 MDHEN, CDR2 SYDVKM. The CDR3 spans 15 residues. Deletions cut 2 bases from V and 5 bases from J, with 15 bases between. The CDR3 is CASSLRGGDKETQYF. For the CDR3, the DNA is TGTGCCAGCAGTTTAAGAGGGGGGGACAAGGAGACCCAGTACTTC.

This rearrangement joins TRBV7-8 to TRBJ2-3; 12 bases map to TRBD2. The ends lost 5 bases at V and 1 base at J; junction bases unmatched: 16. CDR3 length: 20 amino acids. The germline V gene encodes CDR1 SGHVS and CDR2 FQNEAQ. CDR3 sequence: CASSARASSGGATGTDTQYF. The CDR3 bases are TGTGCCAGCAGCGCCCGGGCTTCTAGCGGGGGGGCCACCGGCACAGATACGCAGTATTTT.

This clone was detected once. The chain employs TRBV27 and TRBJ1-5, with 10 bases that match TRBD1. The CDR3 contains 15 residues. CDR1 MNHEY and CDR2 SMNVEV come from the germline V gene (reference sequence). V trimming: 6 bases; J trimming: 1 base; junction bases outside the gene matches: 3. The CDR3 protein is CASSDRGLSNQPQHF. The CDR3 DNA sequence: TGTGCCAGCAGCGACAGGGGGCTGAGCAATCAGCCCCAGCATTTT.

The chain links TRBV2 to TRBJ2-5; D remains unclear. Between the trimmed V and J ends, which lost 3 bases and 1 base, there was a span of 15 bases. The CDR3 contains 16 residues. CDR1 SNHLY and CDR2 FYNNEI come from the germline V gene. The CDR3 protein is CASSDTSTPSQETQYF. The DNA of the CDR3 is TGTGCCAGCAGTGATACCTCTACCCCCTCCCAAGAGACCCAGTACTTC. The whole variable domain, remainder taken from reference TRBV2 and TRBJ2-5, is EPEVTQTPSHQVTQMGQEVILRCVPISNHLYFYWYRQILGQKVEFLVSFYNNEISEKSEIFDDQFSVERPDGSNFTLKIRSTKLEDSAMYFCASSDTSTPSQETQYFGPGTRLLVL.

This clone was detected a few times. The chain employs TRBV9 and TRBJ2-7; a possible D gene is TRBD1 (6 bases). Germline V gene lookup returns CDR1 SGDLS and CDR2 YYNGEE. V lost 0 bases and J lost 2, with 18 bases in between. This CDR3 has 17 residues. This chain's CDR3 is CASSVEGTTSNTYEQYF. The CDR3 nucleotides read TGTGCCAGCAGCGTAGAAGGGACAACCTCCAATACCTACGAGCAGTACTTC.

This chain uses TRBV18 with TRBJ2-7; 12 nucleotides agree with TRBD1. After removal of 4 bases from V and 6 bases from J, the junction contained 4 bases not matched to a gene. The CDR3 contains 14 residues. In germline, CDR1 is KGHSH, CDR2 LQKENI. CDR3 residues: CASSLGQGAREQYF. The CDR3 bases are TGTGCCAGCTCACTGGGACAGGGGGCGCGCGAGCAGTACTTC.

J is TRBJ1-4 and V is TRBV5-1; TRBD1 matches 9 bases. Germline CDR1 SGHRS, CDR2 YFSETQ. This CDR3 has 16 amino acids. The ends lost 0 bases at V and 5 bases at J; junction bases unmatched: 5. CDR3 nucleotide sequence: TGCGCCAGCAGCTTGGCTCTGACAGGGGGGAATGAAAAACTGTTTTTT. Encoded protein: CASSLALTGGNEKLFF.

CDR3 amino acids: CAWARDSFSGNTIYF. The CDR3 DNA follows: TGTGCCTGGGCTCGGGACAGTTTCTCTGGAAACACCATATATTTT. The rearrangement links TRBV30 to TRBJ1-3, with 7 bases matching TRBD1. The CDR3 totals 15 residues. Per germline, CDR1 GTSNPN and CDR2 SVGIG (reference sequence). V lost 5 bases and J lost 0; bases outside the gene matches: 7.

J is TRBJ2-2 and V is TRBV7-3; D possibly corresponds to TRBD1 (6 bases). The germline CDR1 and CDR2 sequences are SGHTA and FQGTGA. V was clipped by 5 bases and J by 6 bases, with 13 bases between them. CDR3 length: 14 amino acids. CDR3 in amino acids: CASSLQGNAGELFF. The CDR3 DNA follows: TGTGCCAGCAGCCTCCAGGGGAATGCCGGGGAGCTGTTTTTT.

This chain uses TRBV19 with TRBJ1-1, with TRBD1 identical over 10 bases. With 3 bases clipped from V and 4 bases from J, the junction kept 2 bases outside the gene matches. There are 14 residues in the CDR3. From germline, CDR1 is LNHDA and CDR2 SQIVND (reference sequence). CDR3 DNA: TGTGCCAGTAGTATGCGGACAGGGGGCACTGAAGCTTTCTTT. This encodes CASSMRTGGTEAFF.